The rows below give T cell receptor beta chains drawn from one sample of a study of T cells in Graves' hyperthyroidism and ophthalmopathy. One entry per CDR3 protein, called by TCRdb with MiXCR from the multiplex PCR reads. The sample holds about 700,000 distinct CDR3 sequences, around 15% seen once. The sample was blood. All receptors derive from a woman younger than 35 with Graves' hyperthyroidism. CDR3s include the opening cysteine and the closing phenylalanine or tryptophan. A D gene is named only where the DNA matches it firmly. Part of the rows lack a size; the others show once, few, many or a class for expanded clones.

J,size,V,D,CDR3,DNA
TRBJ2-3,many,TRBV11-2,-,CASSFSPAPDTQYF,TGTGCCAGCAGCTTTTCTCCCGCGCCAGATACGCAGTATTTT
TRBJ2-2,few,TRBV5-1,TRBD1,CASTPYPDRDTGELFF,TGCGCCAGCACCCCCTACCCGGACAGGGACACCGGGGAGCTGTTTTTT
TRBJ2-4,-,TRBV3-1,TRBD1,CASSHNDRENIQYF,TGTGCCAGCAGCCACAACGACAGGGAAAACATTCAGTACTTC
TRBJ1-2,many,TRBV7-9,-,CASSLGRGSNYGYTF,TGTGCCAGCAGCTTAGGCAGGGGATCGAACTATGGCTACACCTTC
TRBJ2-2,-,TRBV19,-,CASNSGPKANTGELFF,TGTGCCAGTAACTCTGGACCAAAGGCGAACACCGGGGAGCTGTTTTTT
TRBJ1-5,-,TRBV12-3/TRBV12-4,-,CASSFPGSQPQHF,TGTGCCAGCAGTTTCCCGGGGTCCCAGCCCCAGCATTTT
TRBJ2-5,few,TRBV4-1,-,CASSQVGLQETQYF,TGCGCCAGCAGCCAAGTCGGGCTCCAAGAGACCCAGTACTTC
TRBJ2-1,many,TRBV24-1,TRBD1,CATSEIGTGVNEQFF,TGTGCCACCAGTGAGATAGGGACAGGGGTGAATGAGCAGTTCTTC
TRBJ2-1,-,TRBV28,-,CASSSPRISSSYNEQFF,TGTGCCAGCAGTTCCCCGCGGATTTCTAGCTCCTACAATGAGCAGTTCTTC
TRBJ1-2,many,TRBV7-8,-,CASSSDRIYGYTF,TGTGCCAGCAGCTCCGACAGGATCTATGGCTACACCTTC
TRBJ2-5,many,TRBV6-2/TRBV6-3,TRBD1,CASSSWTGGIIETQYF,TGTGCCAGCAGCTCATGGACAGGGGGGATTATAGAGACCCAGTACTTC
TRBJ2-5,many,TRBV11-2,TRBD2,CASSPLPGLAQETQYF,TGTGCCAGCAGCCCGCTCCCAGGACTAGCCCAAGAGACCCAGTACTTC
TRBJ1-1,-,TRBV10-3,-,CAISKSTGIRRTEAFF,TGTGCCATCAGTAAATCAACGGGGATTAGGCGCACTGAAGCTTTCTTT
TRBJ2-2,-,TRBV5-1,TRBD2,CASSVETSGRANTGELFF,TGCGCCAGCAGCGTCGAGACTAGCGGGAGAGCGAACACCGGGGAGCTGTTTTTT
TRBJ2-7,many,TRBV5-6,-,CASSLFGGYEQYF,TGTGCCAGCAGCTTGTTTGGGGGCTACGAGCAGTACTTC
TRBJ2-3,few,TRBV19,-,CASSMLSTDTQYF,TGTGCCAGTAGTATGTTGAGCACAGATACGCAGTATTTT
TRBJ1-1,many,TRBV20-1,-,CSAARWGQLAEAFF,TGCAGTGCTGCCAGGTGGGGGCAACTGGCTGAAGCTTTCTTT
TRBJ2-2,-,TRBV28,-,CASKSRSYTGELFF,TGTGCCAGCAAAAGTAGAAGCTATACCGGGGAGCTGTTTTTT
TRBJ1-5,-,TRBV20-1,-,CSARDMGWGNQPQHF,TGCAGTGCTAGAGATATGGGGTGGGGGAATCAGCCCCAGCATTTT
TRBJ2-1,-,TRBV28,-,CASSPWRVGIYTASRNSYNEQFF,TGTGCCAGCAGTCCTTGGAGGGTTGGCATCTACACAGCGTCTAGGAACAGTTACAATGAGCAGTTCTTC
TRBJ1-2,-,TRBV19,-,CASSNWGGDYGYTF,TGTGCCAGTAGTAATTGGGGAGGGGACTATGGCTACACCTTC
TRBJ2-4,few,TRBV4-2,TRBD2,CASSQEGLAAGWKNIQYF,TGTGCCAGCAGCCAGGAGGGACTAGCCGCGGGGTGGAAAAACATTCAGTACTTC
TRBJ2-4,many,TRBV3-1,-,CASSQLGSRDIQYF,TGTGCCAGCAGCCAACTGGGGTCTAGGGACATTCAGTACTTC